The source of this TCR beta chain is a study of T cell responses to AZD1222 COVID-19 vaccine. The method was immunoSEQ multiplex PCR; TCRdb's version includes in-frame clones alone and lacks a portion of them. The top ten hold approximately 12% of the sample, which has about 120,000 clones, about 83% seen once. CDR1 MDHEN and CDR2 SYDVKM come from the germline V gene. This CDR3 contains 13 residues. The V and J ends lost 4 bases and 2 bases respectively, with 8 bases between them. V and J are TRBV28 and TRBJ1-2; D might be TRBD1 (5 bases). The receptor comes from an adult in good health. The source was peripheral blood, collected on day 0 of AZD1222 vaccination. In DNA form, the CDR3 reads TGTGCCAGCAGTTCAGACAGAAACTATGGCTACACCTTC. Translating it yields CASSSDRNYGYTF.